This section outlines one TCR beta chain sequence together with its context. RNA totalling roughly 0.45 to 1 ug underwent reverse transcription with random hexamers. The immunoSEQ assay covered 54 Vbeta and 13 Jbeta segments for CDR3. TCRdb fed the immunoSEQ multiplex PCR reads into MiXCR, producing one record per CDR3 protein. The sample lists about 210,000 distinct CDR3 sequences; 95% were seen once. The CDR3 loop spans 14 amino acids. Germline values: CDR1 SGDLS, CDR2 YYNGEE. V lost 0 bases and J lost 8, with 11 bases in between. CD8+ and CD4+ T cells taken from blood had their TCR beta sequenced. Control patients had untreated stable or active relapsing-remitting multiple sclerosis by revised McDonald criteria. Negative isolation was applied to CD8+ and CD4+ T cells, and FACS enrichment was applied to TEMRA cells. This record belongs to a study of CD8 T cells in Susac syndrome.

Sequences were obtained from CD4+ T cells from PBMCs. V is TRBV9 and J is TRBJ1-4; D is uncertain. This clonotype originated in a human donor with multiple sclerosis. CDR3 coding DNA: TGTGCCAGCAGCGTAGTCGAGGCGGGGGAAAAACTGTTTTTT. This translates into CASSVVEAGEKLFF.